This TCR beta chain derives from a study of T-cell memory formation after mild COVID-19. Whole-study context: Largely donor-specific sequence clusters came from two donors.

The V gene lost 5 bases and the J gene lost 2 bases, with 9 bases spanning the gap. The germline V gene encodes CDR1 SEHNR and CDR2 FQNEAQ (reference sequence). The CDR3 consists of 13 residues. Study findings and constraints: Researchers report contracting CD4+ clones mostly in CM and EM, with CD8+ clones in EMRA.

TCRdb passed the 5' RACE reads through MiXCR, listing each CDR3 protein once. This repertoire shows more than 150,000 distinct CDR3 sequences, around 18% found once; its top ten account for roughly 3.9%. This clonotype showed up just a few times. No antigen is known for it. The TCR was taken from a man younger than 30 who had mild COVID-19 (a few samples of this study predate the infection). Cell type and time point are not known. The chain uses TRBV7-9 and TRBJ1-2; maybe TRBD1 (6 bases). The source material was PBMCs or a T cell subset sorted from them (not recorded which). DNA for the CDR3: TGTGCCAGCAGCAATGGACAGAACTATGGCTACACCTTC. Its protein is CASSNGQNYGYTF.